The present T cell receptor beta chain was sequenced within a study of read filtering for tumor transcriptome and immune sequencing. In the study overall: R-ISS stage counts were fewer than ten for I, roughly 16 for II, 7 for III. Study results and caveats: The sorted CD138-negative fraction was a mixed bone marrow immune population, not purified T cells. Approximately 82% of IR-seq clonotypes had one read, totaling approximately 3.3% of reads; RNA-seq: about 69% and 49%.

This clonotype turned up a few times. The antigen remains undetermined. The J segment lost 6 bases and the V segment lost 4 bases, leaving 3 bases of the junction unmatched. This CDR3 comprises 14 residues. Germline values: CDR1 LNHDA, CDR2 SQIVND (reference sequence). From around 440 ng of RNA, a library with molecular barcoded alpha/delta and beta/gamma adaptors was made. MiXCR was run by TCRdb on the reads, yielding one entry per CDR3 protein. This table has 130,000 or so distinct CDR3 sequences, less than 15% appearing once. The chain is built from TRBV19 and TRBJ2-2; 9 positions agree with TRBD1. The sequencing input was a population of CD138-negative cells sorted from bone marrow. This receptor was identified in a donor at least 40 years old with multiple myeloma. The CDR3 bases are TGTGCCAGTAGTAGGGACAGGGTTCCCGGGGAGCTGTTTTTT. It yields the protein CASSRDRVPGELFF. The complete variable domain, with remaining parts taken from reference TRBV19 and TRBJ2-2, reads DGGITQSPKYLFRKEGQNVTLSCEQNLNHDAMYWYRQDPGQGLRLIYYSQIVNDFQKGDIAEGYSVSREKKESFPLTVTSAQKNPTAFYLCASSRDRVPGELFFGEGSRLTVL.